Sequencing of this T cell receptor (beta chain) was carried out in a study of metastatic and nonmetastatic thyroid tumors. Study-wide background: Across blood and tumor or nodule tissue, repertoires from malignant and benign thyroid patients were compared with one another. General observations from the study: Malignant thyroid tumors reportedly exceeded benign nodules significantly in TCR beta diversity, with the difference appearing in blood and tumor.

Using MiXCR, TCRdb re-called clones from the PCR reads. The table records approximately 22,000 clones, roughly an eighth of them present only once. With respect to this clone: The antigen is not known.

All patients reached thyroid surgery having received no treatment beforehand. In germline, CDR1 is SGHNT, CDR2 YYREEE (reference sequence). The CDR3 runs 17 residues. Trimming removed 2 bases from V and 0 bases from J, with 17 bases in between. V is TRBV5-4 and J is TRBJ1-1, with D possibly TRBD1 on 5 matching bases. Sequenced input: blood. This TCR derives from a female donor with papillary thyroid cancer or a benign thyroid nodule (not recorded which). Some clones in this sample may be carry-over from other donors' samples. The CDR3 loop is CASSFSILGGLNTEAFF. The CDR3 nucleotides read TGTGCCAGCAGCTTTTCCATCCTCGGGGGTCTGAACACTGAAGCTTTCTTT.